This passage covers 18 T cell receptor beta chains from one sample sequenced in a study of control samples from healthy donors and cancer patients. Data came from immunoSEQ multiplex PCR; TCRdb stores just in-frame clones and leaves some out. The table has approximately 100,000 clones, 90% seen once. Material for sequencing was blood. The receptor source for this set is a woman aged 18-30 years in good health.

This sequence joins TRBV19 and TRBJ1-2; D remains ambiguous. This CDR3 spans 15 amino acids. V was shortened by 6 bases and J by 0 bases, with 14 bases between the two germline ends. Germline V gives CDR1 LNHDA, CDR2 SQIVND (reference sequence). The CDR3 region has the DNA TGTGCCAGTAGCACTACGAGGGCCCCTAACTATGGCTACACCTTC. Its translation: CASSTTRAPNYGYTF.

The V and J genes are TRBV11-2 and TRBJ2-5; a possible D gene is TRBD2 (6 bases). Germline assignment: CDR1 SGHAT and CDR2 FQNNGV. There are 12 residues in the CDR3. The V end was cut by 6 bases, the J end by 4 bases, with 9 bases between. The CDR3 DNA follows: TGTGCCAGCAGTGGGGAGGCAGAGACCCAGTACTTC. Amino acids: CASSGEAETQYF.

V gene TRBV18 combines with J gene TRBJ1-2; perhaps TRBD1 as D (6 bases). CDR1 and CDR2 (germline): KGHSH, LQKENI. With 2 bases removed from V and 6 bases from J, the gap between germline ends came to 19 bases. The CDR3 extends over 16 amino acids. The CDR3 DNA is TGTGCCAGCTCACCAACGGACAGCCTAATAGGACATGGCTACACCTTC. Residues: CASSPTDSLIGHGYTF.

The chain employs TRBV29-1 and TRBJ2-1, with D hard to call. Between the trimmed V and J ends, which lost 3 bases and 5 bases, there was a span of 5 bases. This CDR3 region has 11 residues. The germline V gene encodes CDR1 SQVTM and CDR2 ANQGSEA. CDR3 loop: CSVEFNNEQFF. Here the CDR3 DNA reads TGCAGCGTTGAGTTTAACAATGAGCAGTTCTTC.

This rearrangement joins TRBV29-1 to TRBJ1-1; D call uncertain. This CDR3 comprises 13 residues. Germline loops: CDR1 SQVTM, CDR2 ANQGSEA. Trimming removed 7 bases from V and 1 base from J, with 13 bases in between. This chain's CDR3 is CSGVTHRNTEAFF. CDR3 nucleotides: TGCAGCGGGGTAACTCACAGGAACACTGAAGCTTTCTTT.

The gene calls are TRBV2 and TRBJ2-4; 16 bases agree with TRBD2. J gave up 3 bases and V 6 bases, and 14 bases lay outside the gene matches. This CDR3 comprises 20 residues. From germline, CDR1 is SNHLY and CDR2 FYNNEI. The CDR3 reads CASRGSLGLAGGHGKNIQYF. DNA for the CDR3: TGTGCCAGCAGAGGGAGTTTGGGACTAGCGGGGGGGCATGGCAAAAACATTCAGTACTTC.

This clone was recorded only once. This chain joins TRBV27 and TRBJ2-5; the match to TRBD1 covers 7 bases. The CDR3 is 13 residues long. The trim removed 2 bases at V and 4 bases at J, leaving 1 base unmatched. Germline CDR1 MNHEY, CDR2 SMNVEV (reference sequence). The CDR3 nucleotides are TGTGCCAGCAGTTTAAGGGACAGAGAGACCCAGTACTTC. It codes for CASSLRDRETQYF.

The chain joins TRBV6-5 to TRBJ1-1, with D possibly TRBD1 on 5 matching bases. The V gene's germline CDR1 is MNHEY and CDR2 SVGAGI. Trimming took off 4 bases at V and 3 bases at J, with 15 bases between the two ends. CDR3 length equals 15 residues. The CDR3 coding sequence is TGTGCCAGCAGTTCCCCCAGGGTCAAGGACACTGAAGCTTTCTTT. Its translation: CASSSPRVKDTEAFF.

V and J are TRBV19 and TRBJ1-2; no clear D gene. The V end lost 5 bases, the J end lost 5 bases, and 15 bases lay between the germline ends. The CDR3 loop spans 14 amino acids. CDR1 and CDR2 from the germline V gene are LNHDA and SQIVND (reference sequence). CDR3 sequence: CASSPSGVEYGYTF. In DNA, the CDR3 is TGTGCCAGTAGTCCATCCGGGGTTGAGTATGGCTACACCTTC.

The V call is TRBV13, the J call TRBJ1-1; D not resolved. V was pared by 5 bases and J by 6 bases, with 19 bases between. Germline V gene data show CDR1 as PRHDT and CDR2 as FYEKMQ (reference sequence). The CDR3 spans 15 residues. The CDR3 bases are TGTGCCAGCAGCCAGGCCCCCGGGTCGGACGCTGAAGCTTTCTTT. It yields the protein CASSQAPGSDAEAFF.

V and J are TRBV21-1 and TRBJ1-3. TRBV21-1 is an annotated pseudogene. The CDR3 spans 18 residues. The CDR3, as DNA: TGTGCCAGCAGCTCCTCCCGGGGGGAGGGATCCTCTGGAAACACCATATATTTT. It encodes CASSSSRGEGSSGNTIYF.

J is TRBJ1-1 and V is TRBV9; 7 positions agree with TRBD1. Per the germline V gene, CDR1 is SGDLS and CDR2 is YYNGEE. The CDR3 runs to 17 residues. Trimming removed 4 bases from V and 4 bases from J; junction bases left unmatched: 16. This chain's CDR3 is CASSTLTGRGTGTEAFF. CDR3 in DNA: TGTGCCAGCAGCACACTGACAGGGCGGGGGACGGGCACTGAAGCTTTCTTT.

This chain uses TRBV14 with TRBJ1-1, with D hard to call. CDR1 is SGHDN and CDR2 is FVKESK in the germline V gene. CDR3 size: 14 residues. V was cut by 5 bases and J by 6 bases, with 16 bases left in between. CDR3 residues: CASSRSGEYAEAFF. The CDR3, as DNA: TGTGCCAGCAGCAGGTCCGGGGAGTACGCTGAAGCTTTCTTT. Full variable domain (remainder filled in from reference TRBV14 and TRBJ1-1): EAGVTQFPSHSVIEKGQTVTLRCDPISGHDNLYWYRRVMGKEIKFLLHFVKESKQDESGMPNNRFLAERTGGTYSTLKVQPAELEDSGVYFCASSRSGEYAEAFFGQGTRLTVV.

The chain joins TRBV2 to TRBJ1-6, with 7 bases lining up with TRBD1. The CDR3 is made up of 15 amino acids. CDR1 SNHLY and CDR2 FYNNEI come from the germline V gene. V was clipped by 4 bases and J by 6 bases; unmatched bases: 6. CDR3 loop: CASSGPGQSNSPLHF. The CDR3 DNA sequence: TGTGCCAGCAGTGGACCGGGACAGAGTAATTCACCCCTCCACTTT.

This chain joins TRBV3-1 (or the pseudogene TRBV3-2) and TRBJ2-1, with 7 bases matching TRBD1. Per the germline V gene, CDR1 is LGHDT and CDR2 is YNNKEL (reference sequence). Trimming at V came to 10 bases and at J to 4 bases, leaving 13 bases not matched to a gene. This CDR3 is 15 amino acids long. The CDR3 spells CATRQRGLSYNEQFF. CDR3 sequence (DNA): TGTGCCACTCGCCAGAGGGGGCTAAGTTACAATGAGCAGTTCTTC.

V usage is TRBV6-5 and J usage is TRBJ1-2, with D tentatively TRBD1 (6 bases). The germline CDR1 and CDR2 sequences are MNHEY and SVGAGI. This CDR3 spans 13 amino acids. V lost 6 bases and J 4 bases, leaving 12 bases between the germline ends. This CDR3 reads CASSRQVLYGYTF. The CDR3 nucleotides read TGTGCCAGCAGCCGACAGGTCCTCTATGGCTACACCTTC.

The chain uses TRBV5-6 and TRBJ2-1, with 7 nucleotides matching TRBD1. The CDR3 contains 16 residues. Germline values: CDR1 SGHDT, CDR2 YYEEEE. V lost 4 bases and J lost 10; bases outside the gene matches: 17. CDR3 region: CASSQTRQGQRMEQFF. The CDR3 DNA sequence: TGTGCCAGCAGCCAAACCCGCCAGGGACAGCGGATGGAGCAGTTCTTC.

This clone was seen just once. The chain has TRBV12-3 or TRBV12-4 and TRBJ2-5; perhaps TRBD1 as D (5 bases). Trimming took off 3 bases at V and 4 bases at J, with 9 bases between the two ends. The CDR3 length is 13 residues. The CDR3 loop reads CASSFSRGETQYF. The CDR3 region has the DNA TGTGCCAGCAGTTTTTCTAGGGGAGAGACCCAGTACTTC.